This T cell receptor (beta chain) was obtained from a study of tumor-infiltrating lymphocytes in localized non-small cell lung cancer. Sequencing was performed with immunoSEQ multiplex PCR; in TCRdb, only in-frame clones are kept and a portion is missing. The sample records 12,000 to 15,000 clones, roughly 81% being singletons. Whole-study results and caveats: Tumors had more T cell infiltration than uninvolved lung, per TCRbeta sequencing and CD3 counts.

With regard to this clone: What it binds is not known.

The source material was lung tumor tissue. The TCR comes from a human donor with non-small cell lung cancer.

As DNA, the CDR3 is TGCGCCAGCAGCCGAGAAGGCCTAGCGGGAGGAAGAGAGACCCAGTACTTC. Its protein is CASSREGLAGGRETQYF. The chain combines TRBV4-1 with TRBJ2-5; 11 bases are shared with TRBD2. Trimming removed 4 bases from V and 4 bases from J; junction bases left unmatched: 11. This CDR3 spans 17 amino acids. Germline lookup yields CDR1 MGHRA and CDR2 YSYEKL.